This T cell receptor (beta chain) was sequenced for a study of Ad26.COV2.S vaccination and SARS-CoV-2 variants. Points on this clone: As yet, its antigen is unknown.

The treatment was: some 19 received Ad26.COV2.S at low or high dose, single or two shots; about five received placebo; per-sample allocation not given. After the first vaccine or placebo injection, samples were drawn on day 63. This table comes from immunoSEQ multiplex PCR, and its TCRdb copy is limited to in-frame clones, with some not included. Of around 450,000 clones listed, about 88% are singletons. Points from the study as a whole: Vaccine and placebo recipients had comparable breadth of non-spike TCRs.

Trimming left V 3 bases short and J 0 bases short, with 19 bases between. Germline CDR1 and CDR2: SGHKS and YYEKEE (reference sequence). The CDR3 covers 18 residues. The specimen comprised peripheral blood, sampled in a trial of Ad26.COV2.S vaccine versus placebo. This sequence originates from a person aged 18 to 65 who received the Ad26.COV2.S COVID-19 vaccine or a placebo. The V call is TRBV5-5, the J call TRBJ1-3; D unclear. CDR3 coding DNA: TGTGCCAGCAGCTATCGATTGCGGCCTCATTCCTCTGGAAACACCATATATTTT. Translation gives CASSYRLRPHSSGNTIYF.